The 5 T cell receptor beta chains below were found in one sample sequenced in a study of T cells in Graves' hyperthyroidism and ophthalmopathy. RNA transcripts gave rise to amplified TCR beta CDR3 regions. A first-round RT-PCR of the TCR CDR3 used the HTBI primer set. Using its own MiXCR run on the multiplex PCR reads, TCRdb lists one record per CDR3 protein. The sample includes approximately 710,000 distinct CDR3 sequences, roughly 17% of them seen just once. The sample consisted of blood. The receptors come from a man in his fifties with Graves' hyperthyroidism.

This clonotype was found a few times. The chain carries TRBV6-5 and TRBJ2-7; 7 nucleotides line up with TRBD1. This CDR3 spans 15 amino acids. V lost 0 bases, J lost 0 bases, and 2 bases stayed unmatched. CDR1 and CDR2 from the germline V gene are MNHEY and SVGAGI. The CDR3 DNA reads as TGTGCCAGCAGTTACTCCGCAGGGGGCTCCTACGAGCAGTACTTC. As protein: CASSYSAGGSYEQYF.

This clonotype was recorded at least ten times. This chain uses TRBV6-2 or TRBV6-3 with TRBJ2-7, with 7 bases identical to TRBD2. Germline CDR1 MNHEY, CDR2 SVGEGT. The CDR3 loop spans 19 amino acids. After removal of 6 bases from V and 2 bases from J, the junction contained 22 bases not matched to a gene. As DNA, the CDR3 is TGTGCCAGCAGACCACCTCTAGCGGCAATGGAGTATCGAACCTACGAGCAGTACTTC. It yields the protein CASRPPLAAMEYRTYEQYF.

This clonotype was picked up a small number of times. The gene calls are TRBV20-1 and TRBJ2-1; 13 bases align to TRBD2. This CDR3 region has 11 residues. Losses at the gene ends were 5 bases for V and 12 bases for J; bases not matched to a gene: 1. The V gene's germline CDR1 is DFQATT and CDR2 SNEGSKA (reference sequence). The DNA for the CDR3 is TGCAGTGCTGGACTAGCGGGAGTGCAGTTCTTC. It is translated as CSAGLAGVQFF.

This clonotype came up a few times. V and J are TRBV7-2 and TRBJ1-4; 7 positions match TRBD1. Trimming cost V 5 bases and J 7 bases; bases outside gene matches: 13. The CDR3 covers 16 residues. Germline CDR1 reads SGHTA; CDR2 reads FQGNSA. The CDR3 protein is CASSLSRGGLFEKLFF. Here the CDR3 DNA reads TGTGCCAGCAGCCTCAGCAGGGGGGGACTCTTTGAAAAACTGTTTTTT.

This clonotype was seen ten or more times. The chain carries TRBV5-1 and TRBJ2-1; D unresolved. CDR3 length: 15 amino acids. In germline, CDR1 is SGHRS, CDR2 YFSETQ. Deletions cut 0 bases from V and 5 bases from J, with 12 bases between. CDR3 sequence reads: CASSLVGPNDNEQFF. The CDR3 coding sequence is TGCGCCAGCAGCTTGGTAGGCCCGAACGACAATGAGCAGTTCTTC. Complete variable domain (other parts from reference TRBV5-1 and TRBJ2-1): KAGVTQTPRYLIKTRGQQVTLSCSPISGHRSVSWYQQTPGQGLQFLFEYFSETQRNKGNFPGRFSGRQFSNSRSEMNVSTLELGDSALYLCASSLVGPNDNEQFFGPGTRLTVL.